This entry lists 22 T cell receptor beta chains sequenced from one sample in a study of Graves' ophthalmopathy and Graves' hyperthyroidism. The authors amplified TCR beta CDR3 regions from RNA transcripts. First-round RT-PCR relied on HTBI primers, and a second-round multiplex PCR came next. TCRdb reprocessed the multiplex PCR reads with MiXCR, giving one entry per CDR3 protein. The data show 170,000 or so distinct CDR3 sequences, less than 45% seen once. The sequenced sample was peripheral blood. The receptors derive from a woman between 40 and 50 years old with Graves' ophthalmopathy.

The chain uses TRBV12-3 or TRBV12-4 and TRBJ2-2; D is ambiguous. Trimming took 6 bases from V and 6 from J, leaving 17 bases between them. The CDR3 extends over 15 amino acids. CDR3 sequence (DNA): TGTGCCAGCAGCCCCCCCGAGGACGGCGCCGGGGAGCTGTTTTTT. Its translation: CASSPPEDGAGELFF.

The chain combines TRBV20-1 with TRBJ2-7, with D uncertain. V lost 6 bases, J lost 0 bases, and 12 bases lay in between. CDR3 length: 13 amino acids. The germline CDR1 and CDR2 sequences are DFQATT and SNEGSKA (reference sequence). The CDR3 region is CSAQLEDSYEQYF. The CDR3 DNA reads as TGCAGTGCCCAGCTAGAAGACTCCTACGAGCAGTACTTC.

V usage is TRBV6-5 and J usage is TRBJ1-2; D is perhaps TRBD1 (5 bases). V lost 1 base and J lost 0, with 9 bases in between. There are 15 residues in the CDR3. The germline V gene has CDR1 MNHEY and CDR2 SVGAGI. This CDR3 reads CASSYWQGANYGYTF. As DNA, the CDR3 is TGTGCCAGCAGTTACTGGCAGGGAGCTAACTATGGCTACACCTTC.

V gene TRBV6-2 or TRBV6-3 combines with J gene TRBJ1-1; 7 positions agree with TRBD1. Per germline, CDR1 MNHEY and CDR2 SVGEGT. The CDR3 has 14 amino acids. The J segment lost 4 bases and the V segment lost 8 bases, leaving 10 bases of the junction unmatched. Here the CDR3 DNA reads TGTGCCAGCGGAATAGGGGGCGCGAGCACTGAAGCTTTCTTT. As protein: CASGIGGASTEAFF.

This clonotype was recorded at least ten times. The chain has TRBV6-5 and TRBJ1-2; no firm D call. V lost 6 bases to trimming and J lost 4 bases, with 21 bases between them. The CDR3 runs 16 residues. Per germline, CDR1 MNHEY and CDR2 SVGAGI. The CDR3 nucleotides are TGTGCCAGCAGACCCCTCGGGAGGGCTGCGAGCTATGGCTACACCTTC. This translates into CASRPLGRAASYGYTF.

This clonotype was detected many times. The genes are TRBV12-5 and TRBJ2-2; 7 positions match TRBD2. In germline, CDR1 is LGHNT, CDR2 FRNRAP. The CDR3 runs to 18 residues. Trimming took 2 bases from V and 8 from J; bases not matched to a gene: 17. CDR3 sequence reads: CASGLKLKRDPSAGELFF. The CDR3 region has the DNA TGTGCTAGTGGTTTGAAACTGAAGCGGGATCCTTCTGCGGGGGAGCTGTTTTTT.

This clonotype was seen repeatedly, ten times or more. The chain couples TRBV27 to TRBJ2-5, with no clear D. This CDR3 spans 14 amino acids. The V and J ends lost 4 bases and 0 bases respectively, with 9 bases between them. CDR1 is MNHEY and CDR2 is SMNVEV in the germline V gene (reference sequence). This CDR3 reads CASSSRTYQETQYF. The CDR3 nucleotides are TGTGCCAGCAGTTCACGGACCTACCAAGAGACCCAGTACTTC.

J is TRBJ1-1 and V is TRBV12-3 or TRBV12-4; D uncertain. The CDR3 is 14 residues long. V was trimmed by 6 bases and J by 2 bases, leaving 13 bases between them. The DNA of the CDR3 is TGTGCCAGCAGGGAACCGGGAGATAACACTGAAGCTTTCTTT. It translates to CASREPGDNTEAFF.

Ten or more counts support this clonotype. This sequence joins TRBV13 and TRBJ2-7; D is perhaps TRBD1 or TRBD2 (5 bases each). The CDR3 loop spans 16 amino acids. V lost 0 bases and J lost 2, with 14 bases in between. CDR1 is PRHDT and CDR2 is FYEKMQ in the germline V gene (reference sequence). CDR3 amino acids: CASSLGSGTATYEQYF. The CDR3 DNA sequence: TGTGCCAGCAGCTTAGGGTCCGGGACGGCTACCTACGAGCAGTACTTC.

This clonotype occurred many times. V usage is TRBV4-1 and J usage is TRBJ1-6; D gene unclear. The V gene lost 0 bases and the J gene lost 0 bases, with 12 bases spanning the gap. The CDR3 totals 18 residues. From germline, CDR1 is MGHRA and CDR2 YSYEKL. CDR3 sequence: CASSQDAGEYSYNSPLHF. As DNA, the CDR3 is TGCGCCAGCAGCCAAGATGCCGGGGAATACTCCTATAATTCACCCCTCCACTTT.

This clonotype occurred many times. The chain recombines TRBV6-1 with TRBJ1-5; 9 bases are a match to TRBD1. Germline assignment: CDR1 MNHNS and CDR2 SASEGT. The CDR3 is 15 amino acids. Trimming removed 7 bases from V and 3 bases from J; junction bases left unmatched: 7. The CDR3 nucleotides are TGTGCCAGCAACCCCGGGACAGGGAACAATCAGCCCCAGCATTTT. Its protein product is CASNPGTGNNQPQHF.

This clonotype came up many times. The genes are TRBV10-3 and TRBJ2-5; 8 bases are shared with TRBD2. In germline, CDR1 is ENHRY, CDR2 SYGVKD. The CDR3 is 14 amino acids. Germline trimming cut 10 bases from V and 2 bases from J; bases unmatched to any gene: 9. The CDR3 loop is CATSRGGSQETQYF. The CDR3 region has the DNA TGTGCCACCTCTCGCGGGGGGTCACAAGAGACCCAGTACTTC.

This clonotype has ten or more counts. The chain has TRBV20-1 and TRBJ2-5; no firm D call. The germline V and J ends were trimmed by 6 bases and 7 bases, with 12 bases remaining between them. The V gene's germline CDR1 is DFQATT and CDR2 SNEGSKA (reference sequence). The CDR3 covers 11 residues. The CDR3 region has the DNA TGCAGTGCAGTAGGAGAAGTGACCCAGTACTTC. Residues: CSAVGEVTQYF.

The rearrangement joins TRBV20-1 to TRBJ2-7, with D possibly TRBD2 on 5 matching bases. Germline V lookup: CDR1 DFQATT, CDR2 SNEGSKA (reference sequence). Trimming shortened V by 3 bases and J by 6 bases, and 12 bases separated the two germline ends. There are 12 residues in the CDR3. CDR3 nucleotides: TGCAGTGCTAGGGCCCGGGGTTCCGAGCAGTACTTC. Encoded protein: CSARARGSEQYF.

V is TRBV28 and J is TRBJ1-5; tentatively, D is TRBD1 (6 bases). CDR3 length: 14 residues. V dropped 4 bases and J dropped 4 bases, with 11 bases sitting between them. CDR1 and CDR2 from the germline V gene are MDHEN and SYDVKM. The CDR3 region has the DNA TGTGCCAGCAGTTACAGGGATTGGAATCAGCCCCAGCATTTT. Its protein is CASSYRDWNQPQHF.

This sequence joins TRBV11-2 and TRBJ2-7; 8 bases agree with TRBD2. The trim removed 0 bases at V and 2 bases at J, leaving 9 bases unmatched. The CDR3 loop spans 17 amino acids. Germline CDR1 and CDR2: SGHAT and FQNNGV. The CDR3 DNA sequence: TGTGCCAGCAGCTTAGATCGCGGGGGGCGCTTGACCTACGAGCAGTACTTC. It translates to CASSLDRGGRLTYEQYF.

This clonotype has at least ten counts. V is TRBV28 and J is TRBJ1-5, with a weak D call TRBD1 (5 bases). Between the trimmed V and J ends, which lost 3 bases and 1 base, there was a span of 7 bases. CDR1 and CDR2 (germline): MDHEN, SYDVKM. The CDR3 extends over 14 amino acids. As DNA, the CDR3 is TGTGCCAGCAGTTTCGGGGACAGCAATCAGCCCCAGCATTTT. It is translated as CASSFGDSNQPQHF.

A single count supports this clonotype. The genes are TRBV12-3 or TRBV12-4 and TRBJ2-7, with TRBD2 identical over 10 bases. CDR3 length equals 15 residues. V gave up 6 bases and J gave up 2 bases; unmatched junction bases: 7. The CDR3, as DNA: TGTGCCAGCAGCCCCCCCGGACTAGCGGCCTACGAGCAGTACTTC. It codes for CASSPPGLAAYEQYF.

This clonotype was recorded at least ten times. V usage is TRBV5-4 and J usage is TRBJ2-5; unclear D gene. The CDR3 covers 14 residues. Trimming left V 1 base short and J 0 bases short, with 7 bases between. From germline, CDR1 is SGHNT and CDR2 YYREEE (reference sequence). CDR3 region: CASSLLGNQETQYF. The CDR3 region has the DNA TGTGCCAGCAGCTTGCTGGGGAACCAAGAGACCCAGTACTTC.

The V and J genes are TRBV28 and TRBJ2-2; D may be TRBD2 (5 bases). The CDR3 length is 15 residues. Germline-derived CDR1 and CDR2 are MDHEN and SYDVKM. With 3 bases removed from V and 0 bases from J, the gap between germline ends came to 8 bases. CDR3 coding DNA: TGTGCCAGCAGTTTGAGGCGGGCGAACACCGGGGAGCTGTTTTTT. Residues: CASSLRRANTGELFF.

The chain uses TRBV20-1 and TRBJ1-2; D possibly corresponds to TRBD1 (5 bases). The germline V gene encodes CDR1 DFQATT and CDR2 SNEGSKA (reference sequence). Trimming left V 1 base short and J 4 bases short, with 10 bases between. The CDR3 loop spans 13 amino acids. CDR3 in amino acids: CSARAGVGYGYTF. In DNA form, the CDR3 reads TGCAGTGCTAGAGCGGGGGTTGGCTATGGCTACACCTTC.

CDR3 nucleotides: TGTGCCAGCAGTTTATACGGGGGGGACACACAGCCCCAGCATTTT. This encodes CASSLYGGDTQPQHF. V is TRBV27 and J is TRBJ1-5, with D maybe TRBD1 (6 bases). Germline V lookup: CDR1 MNHEY, CDR2 SMNVEV (reference sequence). V lost 1 base and J 7 bases, leaving 14 bases between the germline ends. This CDR3 region has 15 residues.